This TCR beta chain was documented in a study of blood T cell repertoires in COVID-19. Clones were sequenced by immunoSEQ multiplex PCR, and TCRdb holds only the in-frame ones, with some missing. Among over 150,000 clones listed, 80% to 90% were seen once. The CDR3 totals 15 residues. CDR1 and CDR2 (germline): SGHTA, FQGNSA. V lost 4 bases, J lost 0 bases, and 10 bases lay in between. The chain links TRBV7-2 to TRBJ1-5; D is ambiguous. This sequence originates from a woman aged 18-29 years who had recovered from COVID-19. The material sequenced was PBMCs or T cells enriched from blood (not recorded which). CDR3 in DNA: TGTGCCAGCAGCTATTCTTTCTCTAGCAATCAGCCCCAGCATTTT. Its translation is CASSYSFSSNQPQHF. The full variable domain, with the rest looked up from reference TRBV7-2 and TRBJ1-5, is GAGVSQSPSNKVTEKGKDVELRCDPISGHTALYWYRQSLGQGLEFLIYFQGNSAPDKSGLPSDRFSAERTGGSVSTLTIQRTQQEDSAVYLCASSYSFSSNQPQHFGDGTRLSIL.